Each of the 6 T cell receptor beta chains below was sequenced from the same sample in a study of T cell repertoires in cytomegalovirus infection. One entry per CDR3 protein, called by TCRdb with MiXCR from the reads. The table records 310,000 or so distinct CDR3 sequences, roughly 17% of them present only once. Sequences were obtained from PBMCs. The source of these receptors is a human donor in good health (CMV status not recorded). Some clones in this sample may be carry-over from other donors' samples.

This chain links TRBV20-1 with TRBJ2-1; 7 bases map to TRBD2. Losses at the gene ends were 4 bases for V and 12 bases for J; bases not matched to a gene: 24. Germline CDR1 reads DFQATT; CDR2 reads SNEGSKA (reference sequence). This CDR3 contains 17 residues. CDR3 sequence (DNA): TGCAGTGCTATAGGACGGTGGGCAAGCGGGGTCACTCAGGGGCAGTTCTTC. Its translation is CSAIGRWASGVTQGQFF.

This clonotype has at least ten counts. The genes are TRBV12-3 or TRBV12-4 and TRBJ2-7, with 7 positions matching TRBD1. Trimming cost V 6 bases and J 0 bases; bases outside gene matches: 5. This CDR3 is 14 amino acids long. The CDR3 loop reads CASSLGQYSYEQYF. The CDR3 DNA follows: TGTGCCAGCAGCCTGGGACAGTACTCCTACGAGCAGTACTTC.

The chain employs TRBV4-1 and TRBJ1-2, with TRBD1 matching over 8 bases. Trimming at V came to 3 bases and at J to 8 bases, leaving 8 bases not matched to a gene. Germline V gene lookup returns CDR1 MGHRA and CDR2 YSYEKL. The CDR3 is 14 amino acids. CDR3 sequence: CASSQVNRGGGYTF. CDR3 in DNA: TGCGCCAGCAGCCAGGTGAACAGGGGGGGAGGCTACACCTTC.

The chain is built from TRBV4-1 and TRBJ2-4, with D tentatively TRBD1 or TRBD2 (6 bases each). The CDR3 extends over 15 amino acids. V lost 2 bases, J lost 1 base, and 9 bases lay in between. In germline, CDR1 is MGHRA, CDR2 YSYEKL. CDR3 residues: CASSQLGGAKNIQYF. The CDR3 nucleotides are TGCGCCAGCAGCCAATTGGGGGGCGCCAAAAACATTCAGTACTTC.

CDR3 loop: CASRSSIGISTNEKLFF. The CDR3 coding sequence is TGTGCCAGCCGCTCTTCAATTGGCATATCAACTAATGAAAAACTGTTTTTT. The genes are TRBV7-9 and TRBJ1-4, with unresolved D. Germline CDR1 reads SEHNR; CDR2 reads FQNEAQ (reference sequence). CDR3 length: 17 amino acids. Trimming removed 8 bases from V and 0 bases from J, with 19 bases in between.

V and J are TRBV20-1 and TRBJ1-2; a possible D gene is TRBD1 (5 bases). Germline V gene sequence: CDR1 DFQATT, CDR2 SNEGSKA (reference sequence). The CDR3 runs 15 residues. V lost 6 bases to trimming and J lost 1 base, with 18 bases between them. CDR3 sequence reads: CSAHTGGSFNYGYTF. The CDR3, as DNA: TGCAGTGCCCATACGGGGGGAAGCTTTAACTATGGCTACACCTTC.